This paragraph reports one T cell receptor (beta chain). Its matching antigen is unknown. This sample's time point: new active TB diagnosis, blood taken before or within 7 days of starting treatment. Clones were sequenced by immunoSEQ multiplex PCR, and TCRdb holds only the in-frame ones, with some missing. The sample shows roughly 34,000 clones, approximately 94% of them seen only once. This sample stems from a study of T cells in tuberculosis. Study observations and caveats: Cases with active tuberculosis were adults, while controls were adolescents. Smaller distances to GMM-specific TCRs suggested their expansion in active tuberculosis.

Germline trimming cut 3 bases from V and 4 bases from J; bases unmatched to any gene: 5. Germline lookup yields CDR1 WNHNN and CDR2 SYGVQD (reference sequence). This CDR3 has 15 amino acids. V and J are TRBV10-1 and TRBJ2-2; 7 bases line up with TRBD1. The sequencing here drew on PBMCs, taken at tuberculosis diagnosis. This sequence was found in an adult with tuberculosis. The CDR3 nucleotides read TGCGCCAGCAGTGATACCCGGGACAGCACCGGGGAGCTGTTTTTT. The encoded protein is CASSDTRDSTGELFF.